Listed here is a single TCR beta chain. Its antigen is still unknown. Germline trimming cut 5 bases from V and 2 bases from J; bases unmatched to any gene: 2. The length of the CDR3 is 13 residues. The germline V gene encodes CDR1 SQVTM and CDR2 ANQGSEA. cDNA libraries of TCR beta carried unique molecular identifiers. T cells numbering roughly 1 to 10 million yielded roughly 0.5 million cDNA molecules. TCRdb called the PCR reads again in MiXCR, with one record for every CDR3 protein. The table lists about 500,000 distinct CDR3 sequences, approximately 46% of them singletons. The data were taken from a study of post-analysis software for immune sequencing data. Study summary: The patients showed relapsing-remitting, secondary progressive and progressive-relapsing multiple sclerosis courses. Study-wide results and caveats: Co-batched samples clustered tightly together by F measure. Patients carried roughly 5 TRBV segments more frequently than controls did, and TRBV5-6, TRBV5-1 and TRBV20-1 were among them. Normalized Chao1 diversity in multiple sclerosis patients fell significantly below that of controls.

The chain is built from TRBV29-1 and TRBJ2-3, with TRBD2 matching over 9 bases. The sample taken for sequencing was blood. The TCR was taken from a girl under 18 with multiple sclerosis. In DNA, the CDR3 is TGCAGCGTTCGCGGGAGGGCCACAGATACGCAGTATTTT. Amino acids: CSVRGRATDTQYF.